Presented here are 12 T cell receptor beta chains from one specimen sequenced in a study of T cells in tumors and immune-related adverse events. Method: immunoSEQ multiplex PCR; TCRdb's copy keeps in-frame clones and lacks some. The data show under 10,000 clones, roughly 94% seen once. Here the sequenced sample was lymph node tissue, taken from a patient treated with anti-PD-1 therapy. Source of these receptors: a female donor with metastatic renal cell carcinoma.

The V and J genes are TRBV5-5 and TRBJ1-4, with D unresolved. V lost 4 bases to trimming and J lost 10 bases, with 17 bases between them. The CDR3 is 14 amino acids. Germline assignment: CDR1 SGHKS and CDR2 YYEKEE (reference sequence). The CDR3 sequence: CASSPLDSGGKLFF. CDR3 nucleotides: TGTGCCAGCAGCCCATTGGACTCGGGAGGAAAACTGTTTTTT.

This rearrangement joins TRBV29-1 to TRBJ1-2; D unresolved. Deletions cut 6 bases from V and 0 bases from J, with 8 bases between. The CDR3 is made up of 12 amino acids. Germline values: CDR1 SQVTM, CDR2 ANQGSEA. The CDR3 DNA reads TGCAGCGTAAGCGGAGCTAACTATGGCTACACCTTC. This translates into CSVSGANYGYTF.

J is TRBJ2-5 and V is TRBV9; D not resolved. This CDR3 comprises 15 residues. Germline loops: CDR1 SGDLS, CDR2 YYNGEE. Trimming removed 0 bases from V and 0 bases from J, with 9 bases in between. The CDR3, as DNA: TGTGCCAGCAGCGTAGCTTCAGATTACCAAGAGACCCAGTACTTC. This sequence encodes CASSVASDYQETQYF.

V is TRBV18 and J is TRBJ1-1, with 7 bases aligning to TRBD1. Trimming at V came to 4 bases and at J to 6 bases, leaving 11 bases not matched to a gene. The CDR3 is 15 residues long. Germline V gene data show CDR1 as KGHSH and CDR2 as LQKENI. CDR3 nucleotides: TGTGCCAGCTCACTTTCAGCGAAGGGGGCCTCTGAAGCTTTCTTT. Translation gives CASSLSAKGASEAFF.

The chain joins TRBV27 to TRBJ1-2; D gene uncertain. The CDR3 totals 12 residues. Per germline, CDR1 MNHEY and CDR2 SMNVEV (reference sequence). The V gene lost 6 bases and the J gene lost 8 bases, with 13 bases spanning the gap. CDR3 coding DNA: TGTGCCAGCAGGGACGGCCTACGGGGCTACACCTTC. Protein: CASRDGLRGYTF.

The CDR3 sequence is CASSLGVGHQETQYF. In nucleotides, the CDR3 is TGCGCCAGCAGCTTGGGCGTGGGGCACCAAGAGACCCAGTACTTC. The chain carries TRBV5-1 and TRBJ2-5; a weak D match, TRBD1 (5 bases). There are 15 residues in the CDR3. Germline values: CDR1 SGHRS, CDR2 YFSETQ. V shed 0 bases and J shed 0 bases, with 9 bases lying between them.

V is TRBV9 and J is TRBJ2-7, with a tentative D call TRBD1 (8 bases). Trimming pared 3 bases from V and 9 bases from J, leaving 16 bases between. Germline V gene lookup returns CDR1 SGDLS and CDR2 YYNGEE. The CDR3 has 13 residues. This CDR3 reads CASSAGGQGGQYF. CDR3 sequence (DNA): TGTGCCAGCAGCGCGGGAGGACAGGGAGGGCAGTACTTC.

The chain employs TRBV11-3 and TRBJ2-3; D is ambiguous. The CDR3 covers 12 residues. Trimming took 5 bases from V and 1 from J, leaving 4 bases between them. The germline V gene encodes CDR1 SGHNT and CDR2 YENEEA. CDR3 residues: CASSRGTDTQYF. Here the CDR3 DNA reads TGTGCCAGCAGCCGGGGCACAGATACGCAGTATTTT.

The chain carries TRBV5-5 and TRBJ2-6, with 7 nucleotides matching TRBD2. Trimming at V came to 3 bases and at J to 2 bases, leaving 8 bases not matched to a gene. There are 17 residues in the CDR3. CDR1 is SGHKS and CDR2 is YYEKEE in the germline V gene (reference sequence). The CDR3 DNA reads TGTGCCAGCAGCTCCGGACCGGGAGGAGCTGGGGCCAACGTCCTGACTTTC. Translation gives CASSSGPGGAGANVLTF.

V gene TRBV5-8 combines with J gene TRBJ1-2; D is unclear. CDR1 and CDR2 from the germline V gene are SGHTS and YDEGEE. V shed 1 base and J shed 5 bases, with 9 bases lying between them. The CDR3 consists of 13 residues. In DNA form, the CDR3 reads TGTGCCAGCAGCTTGCTAAATCAATATGGCTACACCTTC. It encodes CASSLLNQYGYTF.

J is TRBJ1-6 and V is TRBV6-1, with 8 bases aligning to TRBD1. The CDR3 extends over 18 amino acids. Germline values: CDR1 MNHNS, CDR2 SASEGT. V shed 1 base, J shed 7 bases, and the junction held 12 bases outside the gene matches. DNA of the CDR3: TGTGCCAGCAGTGAAGGCAGGGGGCGAATCGGGAGGAATTCACCCCTCCACTTT. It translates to CASSEGRGRIGRNSPLHF.

The CDR3 spells CASSQSRTEIATNEKLFF. CDR3 coding DNA: TGCGCCAGCAGTCAATCAAGGACAGAAATTGCAACTAATGAAAAACTGTTTTTT. The chain joins TRBV23-1 to TRBJ1-4; D is perhaps TRBD1 (6 bases). TRBV23-1 is an ORF for which the function is uncertain. The V and J ends lost 0 bases and 0 bases respectively, with 14 bases between them. The CDR3 consists of 18 residues.